This T cell receptor (beta chain) was obtained from a study of vaccination and CD4 T cells after COVID-19. Turning to the study itself: Stimulation of cells relied on overlapping spike peptides derived from SARS-CoV-2, HCoV-NL63, HCoV-OC43 and HCoV-229E.

Sequenced with the Oncomine TCR Beta short-read assay was DNA taken from cultured CD4+ T cells. TCRdb reanalysed the PCR reads using MiXCR and keeps one entry per CDR3 protein. The table records 6,500 to 9,000 distinct CDR3 sequences, 36% of them present only once. The V and J ends lost 5 bases and 1 base respectively, with 8 bases between them. Germline V gene sequence: CDR1 KGHDR, CDR2 SFDVKD. The CDR3 length is 14 residues. The treatment is: 10-day PBMC culture with coronavirus spike peptide pools or control peptides (ViraFEST assay). CD4+ T cells that came from the unexposed donor were collected before the COVID-19 pandemic (2011-2018). Peptide pool stimulation in ViraFEST expanded antigen-specific T cells, whose TCRs were then sequenced. On this clonotype itself: Its specificity is not known.

The chain uses TRBV24-1 and TRBJ1-5; no reliable D call. The TCR originated in a human donor in good health. What was sequenced was CD4+ T cells from blood, cultured in vitro. CDR3 loop: CATSAPGSNQPQHF. Written as DNA, the CDR3 is TGTGCCACCAGTGCCCCCGGGAGCAATCAGCCCCAGCATTTT.